This TCR beta chain is drawn from a study of OX40 agonist ivuxolimab in advanced cancers. Study findings and constraints: The study found among the lowest clonal expansion in partial responders at 0.1-3.0 mg/kg.

Turning to this clone: Antigen unknown.

Profiling relied on immunoSEQ multiplex PCR, and the TCRdb table lists in-frame clones only, not all of them. The table records 70,000 to 75,000 clones, over 75% of them present only once. The sample was CD4+ or CD8+ T cells sorted from blood, taken in a trial of the OX40 agonist ivuxolimab. This TCR derives from an adult with an advanced solid tumor such as melanoma, head and neck, liver or kidney cancer.

CDR3 amino acids: CASARDSSEQYF. CDR3 nucleotide sequence: TGCGCCAGCGCAAGGGATAGCTCCGAGCAGTACTTC. This rearrangement joins TRBV5-1 to TRBJ2-5; D unclear. The DNA end favors TRBJ2-7, so the J call may be wrong. CDR1 and CDR2 (germline): SGHRS, YFSETQ. The length of the CDR3 is 12 residues.